Listed below are T cell receptor beta chains from one sample, sequenced in a study of T cells in Graves' hyperthyroidism and ophthalmopathy. TCRdb independently ran MiXCR on the multiplex PCR reads; one entry per CDR3 protein. The sample consists of under 550,000 distinct CDR3 sequences, roughly 13% of them appearing once. The sequenced material came from blood. The receptors were sampled from a woman between 18 and 30 years old with Graves' hyperthyroidism. The CDR3 runs from the conserved cysteine through the conserved F or W. D genes are given only for firm matches. Clone sizes are given selectively: once, few, many, or a class where the clone is expanded.

v_call: TRBV6-1
d_call: -
j_call: TRBJ1-5
cdr3_length: 15
clone_size: many
cdr3_nt: TGTGCCAGCAGCGGATTTGAATATAGCAATCAGCCCCAGCATTTT
cdr3_aa: CASSGFEYSNQPQHF

v_call: TRBV7-9
d_call: TRBD1
j_call: TRBJ1-6
cdr3_length: 16
clone_size: many
cdr3_nt: TGTGCCAGCAGCTTAGGGGACAGGGGCCCCTTTTCACCCCTCCACTTT
cdr3_aa: CASSLGDRGPFSPLHF

v_call: TRBV6-1
d_call: TRBD1
j_call: TRBJ1-6
cdr3_length: 18
clone_size: -
cdr3_nt: TGTGCCAGCAGTGCCCTCGGGACAGGGTTTTTTGTGAATTCACCCCTCCACTTT
cdr3_aa: CASSALGTGFFVNSPLHF

v_call: TRBV28
d_call: -
j_call: TRBJ2-4
cdr3_length: 15
clone_size: -
cdr3_nt: TGTGCCAGCAGACCCGTCAGCAGGGCGCGAAACATTCAGTACTTC
cdr3_aa: CASRPVSRARNIQYF

v_call: TRBV7-9
d_call: TRBD1
j_call: TRBJ1-1
cdr3_length: 14
clone_size: few
cdr3_nt: TGTGCCAGCAGCCTACAGGGGGTCCGCACTGAAGCTTTCTTT
cdr3_aa: CASSLQGVRTEAFF

v_call: TRBV6-2/TRBV6-3
d_call: -
j_call: TRBJ2-7
cdr3_length: 12
clone_size: many
cdr3_nt: TGTGCCAGCAGTCGATGGGAGATCGAGCAGTACTTC
cdr3_aa: CASSRWEIEQYF

v_call: TRBV28
d_call: TRBD2
j_call: TRBJ2-7
cdr3_length: 15
clone_size: many
cdr3_nt: TGTGCCACACGACTAGCGGGATCAGGTGGTTACGAGCAGTACTTC
cdr3_aa: CATRLAGSGGYEQYF

v_call: TRBV12-3/TRBV12-4
d_call: TRBD2
j_call: TRBJ2-3
cdr3_length: 17
clone_size: many
cdr3_nt: TGTGCCAGCAGTACAGCGGGAGTAAGGGCTAGCACAGATACGCAGTATTTT
cdr3_aa: CASSTAGVRASTDTQYF

v_call: TRBV12-3/TRBV12-4
d_call: -
j_call: TRBJ2-1
cdr3_length: 15
clone_size: many
cdr3_nt: TGTGCCAGCAGCATGGAGGAGTTGGGGGGCCATGAGCAGTTCTTC
cdr3_aa: CASSMEELGGHEQFF

v_call: TRBV24-1
d_call: -
j_call: TRBJ2-5
cdr3_length: 14
clone_size: many
cdr3_nt: TGTGCCACCAGTGACTCGGCCCGCCAAGAGACCCAGTACTTC
cdr3_aa: CATSDSARQETQYF

v_call: TRBV5-8
d_call: TRBD2
j_call: TRBJ2-7
cdr3_length: 16
clone_size: many
cdr3_nt: TGTGCCAGCAGCCCCATTCCAACTAGCGGGAGAGGCGGGCAGTACTTC
cdr3_aa: CASSPIPTSGRGGQYF

v_call: TRBV6-6
d_call: -
j_call: TRBJ2-7
cdr3_length: 14
clone_size: -
cdr3_nt: TGTGCCAGCAGTTACTTGCTGAGCTCCTACGAGCAGTACTTC
cdr3_aa: CASSYLLSSYEQYF

v_call: TRBV11-2
d_call: -
j_call: TRBJ2-1
cdr3_length: 16
clone_size: many
cdr3_nt: TGTGCCAGCAGCGTCGGGCAGGGAAGCTCCTACAATGAGCAGTTCTTC
cdr3_aa: CASSVGQGSSYNEQFF

v_call: TRBV20-1
d_call: TRBD2
j_call: TRBJ2-7
cdr3_length: 15
clone_size: many
cdr3_nt: TGCAGTGCTAGACTAGCGGAGTTAGGGCCCTACGAGCAGTACTTC
cdr3_aa: CSARLAELGPYEQYF

v_call: TRBV28
d_call: TRBD1
j_call: TRBJ1-5
cdr3_length: 15
clone_size: many
cdr3_nt: TGTGCCAGCAGTTTCTCAGGGGGAAGGGGTCAGCCCCAGCATTTT
cdr3_aa: CASSFSGGRGQPQHF

v_call: TRBV10-3
d_call: -
j_call: TRBJ2-3
cdr3_length: 15
clone_size: -
cdr3_nt: TGTGCCATCAGTGAGTCGGGGACTAGCACAGATACGCAGTATTTT
cdr3_aa: CAISESGTSTDTQYF

v_call: TRBV5-6
d_call: TRBD2
j_call: TRBJ2-5
cdr3_length: 17
clone_size: -
cdr3_nt: TGTGCCAGCAGCACCGGACTAGCGGGAGGGAGACAAGAGACCCAGTACTTC
cdr3_aa: CASSTGLAGGRQETQYF

v_call: TRBV20-1
d_call: TRBD1
j_call: TRBJ2-5
cdr3_length: 14
clone_size: many
cdr3_nt: TGCAGTGCTAAGGACAGGGGCGATCAAGAGACCCAGTACTTC
cdr3_aa: CSAKDRGDQETQYF

v_call: TRBV28
d_call: -
j_call: TRBJ1-5
cdr3_length: 14
clone_size: few
cdr3_nt: TGTGCCAGCAGTTTATATAGGGGGGGTCAGCCCCAGCATTTT
cdr3_aa: CASSLYRGGQPQHF

v_call: TRBV19
d_call: -
j_call: TRBJ2-1
cdr3_length: 12
clone_size: -
cdr3_nt: TGTGCCAGTAGCGGGTACTACAATGAGCAGTTCTTC
cdr3_aa: CASSGYYNEQFF

v_call: TRBV10-1
d_call: -
j_call: TRBJ2-1
cdr3_length: 13
clone_size: many
cdr3_nt: TGCGCCAGCAGTGAAGGGCTAGATGTCGAGCAGTTCTTC
cdr3_aa: CASSEGLDVEQFF

v_call: TRBV6-2/TRBV6-3
d_call: -
j_call: TRBJ1-2
cdr3_length: 16
clone_size: many
cdr3_nt: TGTGCCAGCAGTTACTCTGCAGGGAGTATAGGCTATGGCTACACCTTC
cdr3_aa: CASSYSAGSIGYGYTF

v_call: TRBV28
d_call: -
j_call: TRBJ2-5
cdr3_length: 16
clone_size: -
cdr3_nt: TGTGCCAGCAGTACTTACCGGGGGAGACGAGCGGAGACCCAGTACTTC
cdr3_aa: CASSTYRGRRAETQYF

v_call: TRBV19
d_call: -
j_call: TRBJ2-7
cdr3_length: 13
clone_size: few
cdr3_nt: TGTGCCAGTAGTATCGGGGACCTCTACGAGCAGTACTTC
cdr3_aa: CASSIGDLYEQYF

v_call: TRBV5-6
d_call: -
j_call: TRBJ1-1
cdr3_length: 14
clone_size: once
cdr3_nt: TGTGCCAGCAGCTTTGCCGGGTTCGACACTGAAGCTTTCTTT
cdr3_aa: CASSFAGFDTEAFF

v_call: TRBV20-1
d_call: TRBD1
j_call: TRBJ1-5
cdr3_length: 15
clone_size: few
cdr3_nt: TGCAGTGCTAGAGCAGGGACAGGGGGCAATCAGCCCCAGCATTTT
cdr3_aa: CSARAGTGGNQPQHF

v_call: TRBV12-3/TRBV12-4
d_call: -
j_call: TRBJ1-5
cdr3_length: 15
clone_size: many
cdr3_nt: TGTGCCAGCAGTCTAGACGGACAGTCCAAGCAGCCCCAGCATTTT
cdr3_aa: CASSLDGQSKQPQHF

v_call: TRBV6-2/TRBV6-3
d_call: -
j_call: TRBJ2-3
cdr3_length: 17
clone_size: many
cdr3_nt: TGTGCCAGCAGTTACGGGACTCTACGGACTAGCACAGATACGCAGTATTTT
cdr3_aa: CASSYGTLRTSTDTQYF

v_call: TRBV9
d_call: -
j_call: TRBJ2-7
cdr3_length: 16
clone_size: -
cdr3_nt: TGTGCCAGCAGCCCCACCCGTCTAGTGACAACCTACGAGCAGTACTTC
cdr3_aa: CASSPTRLVTTYEQYF

v_call: TRBV7-8
d_call: -
j_call: TRBJ1-4
cdr3_length: 13
clone_size: few
cdr3_nt: TGTGCCAGCAGCCTTACGGCTAATGAAAAACTGTTTTTT
cdr3_aa: CASSLTANEKLFF

v_call: TRBV11-2
d_call: -
j_call: TRBJ1-2
cdr3_length: 14
clone_size: many
cdr3_nt: TGTGCCAGCGGTCTGGGGGGTTCTAACTATGGCTACACCTTC
cdr3_aa: CASGLGGSNYGYTF

v_call: TRBV7-2
d_call: -
j_call: TRBJ2-3
cdr3_length: 15
clone_size: many
cdr3_nt: TGTGCCAGCAGCTTAGACCCCGGATCCACAGATACGCAGTATTTT
cdr3_aa: CASSLDPGSTDTQYF

v_call: TRBV5-6
d_call: TRBD2
j_call: TRBJ2-1
cdr3_length: 15
clone_size: many
cdr3_nt: TGTGCCAGCAGCTTGGTTACTAGCGGGAGTTCTGAGCAGTTCTTC
cdr3_aa: CASSLVTSGSSEQFF

v_call: TRBV6-1
d_call: TRBD1
j_call: TRBJ2-1
cdr3_length: 14
clone_size: -
cdr3_nt: TGTGCCAGCAGCCAACTGACAGGGAACAATGAGCAGTTCTTC
cdr3_aa: CASSQLTGNNEQFF

v_call: TRBV28
d_call: -
j_call: TRBJ1-1
cdr3_length: 14
clone_size: -
cdr3_nt: TGTGCCAGCAGGCCTTTGACAGGTGTTTCTGAAGCTTTCTTT
cdr3_aa: CASRPLTGVSEAFF

v_call: TRBV7-2
d_call: TRBD2
j_call: TRBJ2-3
cdr3_length: 17
clone_size: many
cdr3_nt: TGTGCCAGCAGTTCGCGAAGGACTAGCGGAAGCACAGATACGCAGTATTTT
cdr3_aa: CASSSRRTSGSTDTQYF

v_call: TRBV5-1
d_call: TRBD1
j_call: TRBJ1-2
cdr3_length: 15
clone_size: once
cdr3_nt: TGCGCCAGCAGCTTGGAGACAGGGGCGCTCTCTGGCTACACCTTC
cdr3_aa: CASSLETGALSGYTF

v_call: TRBV30
d_call: -
j_call: TRBJ2-5
cdr3_length: 11
clone_size: many
cdr3_nt: TGTGCCTGGAGTGTTTGGGAGACCCAGTACTTC
cdr3_aa: CAWSVWETQYF

v_call: TRBV15
d_call: TRBD2
j_call: TRBJ2-5
cdr3_length: 16
clone_size: few
cdr3_nt: TGTGCCACCAGCAGAGTTGGCGGGAGGGCCGTAGAGACCCAGTACTTC
cdr3_aa: CATSRVGGRAVETQYF

v_call: TRBV7-9
d_call: TRBD1
j_call: TRBJ2-5
cdr3_length: 15
clone_size: many
cdr3_nt: TGTGCCAGCGTGTTCTTCACAGGGGGCCAAGAGACCCAGTACTTC
cdr3_aa: CASVFFTGGQETQYF

v_call: TRBV27
d_call: -
j_call: TRBJ2-6
cdr3_length: 15
clone_size: many
cdr3_nt: TGTGCCAGCAGTTTAATCCCCTCTGGGGCCAACGTCCTGACTTTC
cdr3_aa: CASSLIPSGANVLTF